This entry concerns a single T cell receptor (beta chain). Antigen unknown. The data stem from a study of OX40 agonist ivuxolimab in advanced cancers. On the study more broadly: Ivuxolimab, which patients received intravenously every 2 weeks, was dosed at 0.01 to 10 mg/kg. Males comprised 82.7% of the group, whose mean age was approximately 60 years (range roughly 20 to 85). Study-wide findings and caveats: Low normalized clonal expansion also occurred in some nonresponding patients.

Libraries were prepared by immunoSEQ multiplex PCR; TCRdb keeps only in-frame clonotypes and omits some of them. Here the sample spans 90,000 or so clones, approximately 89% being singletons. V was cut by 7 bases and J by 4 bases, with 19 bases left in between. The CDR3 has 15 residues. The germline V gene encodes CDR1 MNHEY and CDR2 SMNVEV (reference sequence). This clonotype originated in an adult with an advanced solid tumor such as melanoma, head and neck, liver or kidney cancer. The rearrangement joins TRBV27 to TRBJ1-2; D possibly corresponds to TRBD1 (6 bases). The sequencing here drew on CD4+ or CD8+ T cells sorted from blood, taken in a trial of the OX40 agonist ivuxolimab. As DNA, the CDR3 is TGTGCCAGCAACGCCAGGACGGGGGGCACCTATGGCTACACCTTC. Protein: CASNARTGGTYGYTF.